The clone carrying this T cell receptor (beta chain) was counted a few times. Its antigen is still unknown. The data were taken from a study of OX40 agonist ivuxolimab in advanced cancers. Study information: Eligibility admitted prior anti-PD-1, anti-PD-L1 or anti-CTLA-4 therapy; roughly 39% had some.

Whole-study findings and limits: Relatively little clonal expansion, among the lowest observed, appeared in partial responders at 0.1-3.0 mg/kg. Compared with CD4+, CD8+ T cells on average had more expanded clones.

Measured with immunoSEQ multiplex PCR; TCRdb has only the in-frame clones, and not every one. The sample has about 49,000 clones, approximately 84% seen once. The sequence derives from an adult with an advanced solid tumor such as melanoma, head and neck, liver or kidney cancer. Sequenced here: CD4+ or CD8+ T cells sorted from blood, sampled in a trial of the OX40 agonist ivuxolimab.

In DNA form, the CDR3 reads TGTGCCAGTGGGACAACGAACACCGGGGAGCTGTTTTTT. Translation: CASGTTNTGELFF. The rearrangement joins TRBV11-3 to TRBJ2-2; maybe TRBD1 (6 bases). Germline V gives CDR1 SGHNT, CDR2 YENEEA. CDR3 length equals 13 residues. V dropped 9 bases and J dropped 0 bases, with 8 bases sitting between them.